This is a list of T cell receptor beta chains from one sample in a study of OX40 agonist ivuxolimab in advanced cancers. Profiled with immunoSEQ multiplex PCR; TCRdb holds only in-frame clones, not every one. The profile shows 70,000 to 95,000 clones, approximately 91% of them singletons. Sequencing was performed on CD4+ or CD8+ T cells sorted from blood, taken in a trial of the OX40 agonist ivuxolimab. These receptors were taken from an adult with an advanced solid tumor such as melanoma, head and neck, liver or kidney cancer. Each CDR3 is given with its conserved first and last residue. D genes are given only for firm matches. Clone size is not always given. Where it is, it says once, few, many or a class for expanded clones.

TGTGCCAGCAGCAACGGGACGTCAGCCTACGAGCAGTACTTC CASSNGTSAYEQYF TRBV7-9 NA TRBJ2-7 NA 14
TGTGCCAGCAGCTTCCGGACAGGGAGCACAGATACGCAGTATTTT CASSFRTGSTDTQYF TRBV7-8 TRBD1 TRBJ2-3 NA 15
TGTGCCAGCAGCGTACCGGGGGCAGCTTATGGCTACACCTTC CASSVPGAAYGYTF TRBV9 NA TRBJ1-2 NA 14
TGTGCCACCTCTAACCCAGGGTGGAGCTCCTACGAGCAGTACTTC CATSNPGWSSYEQYF TRBV6-5 NA TRBJ2-7 NA 15
TGCGCCAGCATAAGGACGGGGGGCGAAGGGGAGACCCAGTACTTC CASIRTGGEGETQYF TRBV5-1 NA TRBJ2-5 NA 15
TGTGCCAGCAGAGTTGCTAGCGGGGGGAGCTCCTACGAGCAGTACTTC CASRVASGGSSYEQYF TRBV28 TRBD2 TRBJ2-7 NA 16
TGTGCCAGCAGCTTGGCGGGGGGGCATCAGCCCCAGCATTTT CASSLAGGHQPQHF TRBV5-4 NA TRBJ1-5 NA 14
TGTGCCAGTAGCAGCTCAACTAATGAAAAACTGTTTTTT CASSSSTNEKLFF TRBV19 NA TRBJ1-4 NA 13
TGTGCCAGCAGTGCGAAGTGGTTGTCGGGTCCTGGAAACACCATATATTTT CASSAKWLSGPGNTIYF TRBV9 NA TRBJ1-3 NA 17
TGTGCCAGCAGCACCGGACAGGGCCGAAAGCAGTACTTC CASSTGQGRKQYF TRBV7-9 TRBD1 TRBJ2-7 NA 13
TGCGCCAGCAGCTTAGAGGGTTCGGAGACCCAGTACTTC CASSLEGSETQYF TRBV5-1 NA TRBJ2-5 NA 13
TGTGCCAGCACGTTCGGCGACCGCAACACCGGGGAGCTGTTTTTT CASTFGDRNTGELFF TRBV6-5 NA TRBJ2-2 NA 15
TGCGCCAGCGGGGAGGTAGGGGAAGCTTTCTTT CASGEVGEAFF TRBV4-3 NA TRBJ1-1 NA 11
TGTGCCAGCAGCTTAAAGACGGGTAGCACAGATACGCAGTATTTT CASSLKTGSTDTQYF TRBV7-3 NA TRBJ2-3 NA 15
TGTGCCAGCAGTTTATCCAGGGAGGTAGCTTTCTTT CASSLSREVAFF TRBV6-6 NA TRBJ1-1 once 12
TGTGCCAGCAGCTTAGGAGTCCAAGCCAAAAACATTCAGTACTTC CASSLGVQAKNIQYF TRBV7-8 NA TRBJ2-4 NA 15
TGTGCCACCAGTAGCGTAACTACCGGGAATGAGCAGTTCTTC CATSSVTTGNEQFF TRBV27 NA TRBJ2-1 NA 14
TGTGCCAGCAGGAAAGGACAGCCGAATTCACCCCTCCACTTT CASRKGQPNSPLHF TRBV6-5 NA TRBJ1-6 NA 14
TGCGCCAGCAGCCAAGGGTTGGGACTCGATCAGCCCCAGCATTTT CASSQGLGLDQPQHF TRBV4-3 NA TRBJ1-5 NA 15
TGTGCCAGCAGTTACATCAGGGGCGCTGAAGCTTTCTTT CASSYIRGAEAFF TRBV6-5 NA TRBJ1-1 NA 13
TGTGCCAGCAGCCTAATTGGGACTAGCGGGGTTGATACGCAGTATTTT CASSLIGTSGVDTQYF TRBV28 TRBD2 TRBJ2-3 NA 16